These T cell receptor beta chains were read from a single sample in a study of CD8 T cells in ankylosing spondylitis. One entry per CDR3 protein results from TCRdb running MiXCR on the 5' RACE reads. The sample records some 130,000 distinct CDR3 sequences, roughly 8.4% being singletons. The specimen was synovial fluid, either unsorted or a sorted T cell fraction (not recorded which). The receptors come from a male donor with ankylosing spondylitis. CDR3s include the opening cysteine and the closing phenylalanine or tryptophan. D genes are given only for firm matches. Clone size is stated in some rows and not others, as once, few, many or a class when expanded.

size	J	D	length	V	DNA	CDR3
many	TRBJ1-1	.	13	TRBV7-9	TGTGCCAGCAGCCAAAACACCGGGTCGGAAGCTTTCTTT	CASSQNTGSEAFF
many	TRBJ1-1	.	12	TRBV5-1	TGCGCCAGCAGCTCCCCGAGGGGGGAAGCTTTCTTT	CASSSPRGEAFF
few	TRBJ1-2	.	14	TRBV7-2	TGTGCCAGCAGCTGGCCCAGGGAAAACTATGGCTACACCTTC	CASSWPRENYGYTF
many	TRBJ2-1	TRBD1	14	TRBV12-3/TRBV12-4	TGTGCCAGCAGGACAGGGGCCGGCTACAATGAGCAGTTCTTC	CASRTGAGYNEQFF
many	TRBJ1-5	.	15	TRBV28	TGTGCCAGCAGTTTTGCCTCAGGGATCGGGCAGCCCCAGCATTTT	CASSFASGIGQPQHF
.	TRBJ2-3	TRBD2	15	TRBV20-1	TGCAGTGCTAGGGAGACTAGCGGGGGGGCAGATACGCAGTATTTT	CSARETSGGADTQYF
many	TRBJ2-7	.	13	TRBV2	TGTGCCAGCAGCGTGACGCGCCTGGGCGAGCAGTACTTC	CASSVTRLGEQYF
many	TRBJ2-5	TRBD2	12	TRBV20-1	TGCAGTGCTCCTAGCGGTCGAGAGACCCAGTACTTC	CSAPSGRETQYF
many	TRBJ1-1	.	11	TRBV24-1	TGTGCCACCAGTGATGGGATTGAAGCTTTCTTT	CATSDGIEAFF
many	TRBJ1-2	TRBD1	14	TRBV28	TGTGCCAGCAGAACCCCGGGACAGAGCTATGGCTACACCTTC	CASRTPGQSYGYTF
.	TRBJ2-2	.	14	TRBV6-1	TGTGCCAGCAGGGGGGGCGAGTATTCCGGGGAGCTGTTTTTT	CASRGGEYSGELFF
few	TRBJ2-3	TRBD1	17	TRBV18	TGTGCCAGCTCACTTCGGACAGGGCCTACGGAGAAAGATACGCAGTATTTT	CASSLRTGPTEKDTQYF
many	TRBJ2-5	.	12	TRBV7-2	TGTGCCAGCAGCTTCAAGGGGAAGACCCAGTACTTC	CASSFKGKTQYF
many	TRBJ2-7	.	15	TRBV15	TGTGCCACCAGCAGAGATTTGGGCAAAGCCTACGAGCAGTACTTC	CATSRDLGKAYEQYF
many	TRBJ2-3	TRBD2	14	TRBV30	TGTGCCTGGAGACTAGCGGGGGGGCCGGCAACGCAGTATTTT	CAWRLAGGPATQYF
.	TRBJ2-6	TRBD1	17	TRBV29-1	TGCAGCGTTGGGACGGGACAGGGGTTTTCCGGGGCCAACGTCCTGACTTTC	CSVGTGQGFSGANVLTF
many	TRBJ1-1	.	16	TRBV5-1	TGCGCCAGCAGCTTGGAGGGCAGGGGTAGGAGTACTGAAGCTTTCTTT	CASSLEGRGRSTEAFF
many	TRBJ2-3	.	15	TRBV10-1	TGCGCCAGCCCTAAGGGGATAGGAACGAAAGATACGCAGTATTTT	CASPKGIGTKDTQYF
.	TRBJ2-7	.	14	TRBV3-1	TGTGCCAGCAGTCGCAACCTCGACCCGGGCGAGCAGTACTTC	CASSRNLDPGEQYF
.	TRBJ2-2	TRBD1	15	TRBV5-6	TGTGCCAGCAGCGGTGACGACAGGGCTGTAGGGGAGCTGTTTTTT	CASSGDDRAVGELFF
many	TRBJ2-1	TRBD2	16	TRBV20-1	TGCAGTGCTAGAGATCTGGGGGGGAGCTCCTACAATGAGCAGTTCTTC	CSARDLGGSSYNEQFF
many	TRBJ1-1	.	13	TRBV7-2	TGTGCCAGCAGCTTAAGACGCGGAACTGAAGCTTTCTTT	CASSLRRGTEAFF
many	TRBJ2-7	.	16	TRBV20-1	TGCAGTGCTAGAGTCCCTGGGCAGGACCGCTCCTACGAGCAGTACTTC	CSARVPGQDRSYEQYF
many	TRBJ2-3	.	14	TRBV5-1	TGCGCCAGTTCCCTAGCGACAGAGGGGGATACGCAGTATTTT	CASSLATEGDTQYF
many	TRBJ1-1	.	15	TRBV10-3	TGTGCCATCAGTGCCTGGGCAGATAAGAACACTGAAGCTTTCTTT	CAISAWADKNTEAFF
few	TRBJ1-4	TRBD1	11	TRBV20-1	TGCAGTGCTGGGCGGACAGGGACACCCGTCTTT	CSAGRTGTPVF
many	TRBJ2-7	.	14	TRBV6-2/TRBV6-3	TGTGCCAGCAGTAGAGGGTCGGGGCAGTACGAGCAGTACTTC	CASSRGSGQYEQYF
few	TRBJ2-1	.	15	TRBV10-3	TGTGCCATCAGTCGAGGAGGGGGAGGCTACAATGAGCAGTTCTTC	CAISRGGGGYNEQFF
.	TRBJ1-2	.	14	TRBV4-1	TGCGCCAGCAGCCAAGGTTCCTTGATGCTCGGCTACACCTTC	CASSQGSLMLGYTF
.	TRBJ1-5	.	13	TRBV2	TGTGCCAGCAGTGGAAATAGCAATCAGCCCCAGCATTTT	CASSGNSNQPQHF
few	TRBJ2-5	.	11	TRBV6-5	TGTGCCAGCAGTTACAGGGAGACCCAGTACTTC	CASSYRETQYF
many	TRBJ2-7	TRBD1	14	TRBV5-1	TGCGCCAGCAGCTTGGGGCAGGGGGACTACGAGCAGTACTTC	CASSLGQGDYEQYF
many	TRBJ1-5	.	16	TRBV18	TGTGCCAGCTCACCATCCGAAGGGACACTCAATCAGCCCCAGCATTTT	CASSPSEGTLNQPQHF
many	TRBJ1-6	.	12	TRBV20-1	TGCAGTGCTAGTCCTACCTGGTCACCCCTCCACTTT	CSASPTWSPLHF
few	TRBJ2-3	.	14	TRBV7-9	TGTGCCAGCAGCACGGGACCCCTCGGAGATACGCAGTATTTT	CASSTGPLGDTQYF
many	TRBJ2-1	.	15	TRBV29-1	TGCAGCGGGGACGGCGGTCGGATCGAGTCCAATGAGCAGTTCTTC	CSGDGGRIESNEQFF